This T cell receptor beta chain emerged from a study of T cell responses to AZD1222 COVID-19 vaccine. Whole-study findings and limits: Clonal diversity may have been underestimated, and the donors were mostly white British, with more females than males. Spike-specific TCR breadth and depth both grew after two AZD1222 doses.

V lost 0 bases, J lost 4 bases, and 5 bases lay in between. This CDR3 region has 12 residues. Germline V CDR1 and CDR2: SGHDT, YYEEEE. On this clone: Its antigen is not known.

TCRdb keeps only in-frame clones here, not all; method: immunoSEQ multiplex PCR. The profile shows fewer than 120,000 clones, around 90% of them singletons. Sequences were derived from peripheral blood, sampled on day 0 of AZD1222 vaccination. The rearrangement joins TRBV5-6 to TRBJ2-7; D ambiguous. The sequence was collected from an adult in good health. The CDR3 DNA reads as TGTGCCAGCAGCTTGGAGGAATACGAGCAGTACTTC. It is translated as CASSLEEYEQYF.